Listed below are T cell receptor beta chains from one sample, sequenced in a study of blood T cell repertoires in COVID-19. Assay used: immunoSEQ multiplex PCR; TCRdb lists only in-frame clones, some missing. Of around 110,000 clones listed, roughly 83% are singletons. The sequenced sample was peripheral blood. Source of these receptors: a woman aged 70-85 years with acute or convalescent COVID-19. Both conserved end residues are part of each CDR3. Each record gives: V gene, clone size, D gene, J gene, CDR3 DNA, CDR3 protein. The D gene is left open where the match is weak. For some rows the clone size is stated as once, few or many, or as a class when expanded; others skip it.

TRBV3-1/TRBV3-2,-,TRBD1,TRBJ2-7,TGTGCCAGCAGCCAACCATTAACAGGGGGTCTCTCCTACGAGCAGTACTTC,CASSQPLTGGLSYEQYF
TRBV6-5,-,TRBD1,TRBJ1-1,TGTGCCAGCAGTTACTCTGTAGGACAGGCGAACACTGAAGCTTTCTTT,CASSYSVGQANTEAFF
TRBV25-1,-,TRBD1,TRBJ1-2,TGTGCCAGCACCGCAGGGGGCGGCTACACCTTC,CASTAGGGYTF
TRBV5-1,-,TRBD2,TRBJ2-2,TGCGCCAGCAGCTCGGGACTAGACGGGTCCGGGGAGCTGTTTTTT,CASSSGLDGSGELFF
TRBV11-3,-,-,TRBJ2-2,TGTGCCAGCAGCTTAGATCCAGGGGTCGACACCGGGGAGCTGTTTTTT,CASSLDPGVDTGELFF
TRBV19,-,TRBD2,TRBJ2-1,TGTGCCAGTAGTGGGCTCCGACTAGCCGATGAGCAGTTCTTC,CASSGLRLADEQFF
TRBV6-6,-,-,TRBJ2-1,TGTGCCAGCGTGCGAGCCGACAATGAGCAGTTCTTC,CASVRADNEQFF
TRBV6-5,-,TRBD1,TRBJ1-1,TGTGCCAGCAGGACTCAGGGGGCGTTGAACACTGAAGCTTTCTTT,CASRTQGALNTEAFF
TRBV6-5,-,-,TRBJ2-3,TGTGCCAGTCGACTAGTGGGGAGGACAGATACGCAGTATTTT,CASRLVGRTDTQYF
TRBV28,-,TRBD2,TRBJ2-4,TGTGCCAGCCGACTAGCGGGAGTAACGAACATTCAGTACTTC,CASRLAGVTNIQYF
TRBV6-5,-,-,TRBJ2-7,TGTGCCAGCAGCCCCAATTATGAGGTACCGCAGTACTTC,CASSPNYEVPQYF
TRBV30,-,-,TRBJ1-2,TGTGCCTGGAGTGTACGACATGACTATGGCTACACCTTC,CAWSVRHDYGYTF
TRBV11-2,-,TRBD2,TRBJ2-5,TGTGCCAGCAGCTCCCGACTAGCGGGGGGTCAAGAGACCCAGTACTTC,CASSSRLAGGQETQYF
TRBV7-7,-,TRBD2,TRBJ2-1,TGTGCCAGCAGCCTCGGGACTAGCGGGGTTAATGAGCAGTTCTTC,CASSLGTSGVNEQFF
TRBV5-4,-,TRBD2,TRBJ2-5,TGTGCCAGCAGCTTGGGGACTAGCGGGACAGAAGAGACCCAGTACTTC,CASSLGTSGTEETQYF
TRBV7-9,-,-,TRBJ1-3,TGTGCCAGCAGCCACACGACAGCGGGGGAAGGAAACACCATATATTTT,CASSHTTAGEGNTIYF
TRBV6-1,-,TRBD2,TRBJ2-3,TGTGCCAGCAGTGAGCGGGGGGGCCGATGGGACACAGATACGCAGTATTTT,CASSERGGRWDTDTQYF
TRBV2,once,TRBD2,TRBJ2-1,TGTGCCAGCAGTCGAACTAGCGGTTCCTACAATGAGCAGTTCTTC,CASSRTSGSYNEQFF
TRBV23-1,few,TRBD1,TRBJ1-1,TGCGCCAGCCAAGGACAGGGGGCGGGAACTGAAGCTTTCTTT,CASQGQGAGTEAFF
TRBV30,-,-,TRBJ1-3,TGTGCCTGGAGTCCGGACAGTGGAAACACCATATATTTT,CAWSPDSGNTIYF
TRBV6-5,few,-,TRBJ1-2,TGTGCCAGCAGTTACGGCACCCGCTATGGCTACACCTTC,CASSYGTRYGYTF
TRBV14,-,TRBD2,TRBJ2-1,TGTGCCAGCAGCCAAGTCTACGGCGGGGGTGAGCAGTTCTTC,CASSQVYGGGEQFF
TRBV9,-,TRBD1,TRBJ2-5,TGTGCCAGCAGCGACAGGGGAGAGACCCAGTACTTC,CASSDRGETQYF
TRBV19,-,-,TRBJ1-1,TGTGCCAGTAGTATCAGGGGACCGAACACTGAAGCTTTCTTT,CASSIRGPNTEAFF
TRBV5-1,-,-,TRBJ2-2,TGCGCCAGCAGCTGGGGGGGACAGGCCCCAACCGGGGAGCTGTTTTTT,CASSWGGQAPTGELFF